Below, 16 T cell receptor beta chains from the same sample are listed, as sequenced in a study of T cell changes during pregnancy in multiple sclerosis. Sequenced by immunoSEQ multiplex PCR; TCRdb stores in-frame clones only, minus some. The sample contains approximately 85,000 clones, about 94% of which appear only once. The sample was peripheral blood, taken in the third trimester of pregnancy. These TCRs come from a female donor with multiple sclerosis, enrolled in a pregnancy study.

The chain couples TRBV4-1 to TRBJ2-2; 8 bases are a match to TRBD1. This CDR3 is built from 16 residues. CDR1 and CDR2 (germline): MGHRA, YSYEKL. The junction had 3 bases not matched to a gene; V was cut back by 2 bases and J by 1 base. The CDR3 here is CASSQPGTGNTGELFF. DNA of the CDR3: TGCGCCAGCAGCCAACCCGGGACAGGGAACACCGGGGAGCTGTTTTTT.

The chain couples TRBV6-5 to TRBJ1-5; no reliable D call. Between the trimmed V and J ends, which lost 5 bases and 7 bases, there was a span of 18 bases. This CDR3 region has 15 residues. Germline CDR1 reads MNHEY; CDR2 reads SVGAGI. The CDR3 sequence: CASSPPHRRAQPQHF. CDR3 DNA: TGTGCCAGCAGTCCGCCGCACCGCAGAGCGCAGCCCCAGCATTTT.

This chain's CDR3 is CASRTRDRERTEAFF. Here the CDR3 DNA reads TGTGCCAGTAGAACCCGGGACAGGGAGAGGACTGAAGCTTTCTTT. The V call is TRBV19, the J call TRBJ1-1; TRBD1 agrees at 9 bases. V dropped 6 bases and J dropped 5; count of bases not matched to a gene: 10. This CDR3 has 15 amino acids. Germline V gene sequence: CDR1 LNHDA, CDR2 SQIVND (reference sequence).

The chain is built from TRBV11-3 and TRBJ2-1; possible D gene TRBD2, 5 bases. CDR3 length: 15 residues. In germline, CDR1 is SGHNT, CDR2 YENEEA. V lost 3 bases and J lost 6, with 15 bases in between. The chain's CDR3 is CASSLLNGVSNEQFF. The DNA of the CDR3 is TGTGCCAGCAGCTTGTTAAACGGGGTCAGCAATGAGCAGTTCTTC. Full variable domain (missing parts from reference TRBV11-3 and TRBJ2-1): EAGVVQSPRYKIIEKKQPVAFWCNPISGHNTLYWYLQNLGQGPELLIRYENEEAVDDSQLPKDRFSAERLKGVDSTLKIQPAELGDSAVYLCASSLLNGVSNEQFFGPGTRLTVL.

V usage is TRBV19 and J usage is TRBJ2-7, with 13 bases fitting TRBD2. Germline V CDR1 and CDR2: LNHDA, SQIVND (reference sequence). The junction had 5 bases not matched to a gene; V was cut back by 3 bases and J by 3 bases. CDR3 length: 16 residues. The CDR3 DNA is TGTGCCAGTAGTATGAGGACTAGCGGGGGAATCTACGAGCAGTACTTC. This codes for CASSMRTSGGIYEQYF.

J is TRBJ1-1 and V is TRBV7-8; possible D gene TRBD1, 5 bases. Germline V CDR1 and CDR2: SGHVS, FQNEAQ. The CDR3 runs 15 residues. V gave up 4 bases and J gave up 1 base, with 13 bases separating them. The CDR3 loop is CASSSTGGRNTEAFF. In DNA form, the CDR3 reads TGTGCCAGCAGCTCGACGGGGGGGAGGAACACTGAAGCTTTCTTT.

The V and J genes are TRBV2 and TRBJ1-1; D is undetermined. CDR1 and CDR2 from the germline V gene are SNHLY and FYNNEI. The V end was cut by 5 bases, the J end by 7 bases, with 8 bases between. The CDR3 sequence is 11 residues long. CDR3 residues: CASSFPGEAFF. The DNA of the CDR3 is TGTGCCAGCAGTTTTCCAGGTGAAGCTTTCTTT.

The CDR3 loop reads CAISDGTNYGYTF. The CDR3 DNA reads TGTGCCATCAGTGACGGGACTAACTATGGCTACACCTTC. J is TRBJ1-2 and V is TRBV10-3; no firm D call. The CDR3 has 13 amino acids. V lost 3 bases and J lost 0, with 5 bases in between. Germline CDR1 ENHRY, CDR2 SYGVKD.

The CDR3 DNA reads as TGCGCCAGCAGCCAAGCCCCGACAGTTGACACTGAAGCTTTCTTT. This gives the protein CASSQAPTVDTEAFF. The V gene is TRBV4-1, the J gene TRBJ1-1; TRBD1 might be the D (5 bases). This CDR3 comprises 15 residues. Germline loops: CDR1 MGHRA, CDR2 YSYEKL. V shed 1 base and J shed 3 bases, with 12 bases lying between them.

The gene calls are TRBV7-3 and TRBJ2-6; 7 bases agree with TRBD1. Germline CDR1 reads SGHTA; CDR2 reads FQGTGA. The trim removed 5 bases at V and 0 bases at J, leaving 1 base unmatched. The length of the CDR3 is 15 residues. DNA of the CDR3: TGTGCCAGCAGCCCAGGGGGCTCTGGGGCCAACGTCCTGACTTTC. Its translation: CASSPGGSGANVLTF.

This chain uses TRBV10-3 with TRBJ1-2, with D possibly TRBD1 on 5 matching bases. CDR1 ENHRY and CDR2 SYGVKD come from the germline V gene. The CDR3 is 13 amino acids. The CDR3 coding sequence is TGTGCTCTAAGAGCGGGGGAATCGGATGGCTACACCTTC. This codes for CALRAGESDGYTF.

CDR3 sequence reads: CASSRDRAGFQETQYF. The CDR3 DNA reads TGTGCCAGCAGCCGAGACAGGGCCGGTTTTCAAGAGACCCAGTACTTC. This chain connects TRBV27 to TRBJ2-5, with 7 bases that match TRBD1. J gave up 2 bases and V 6 bases, and 12 bases lay outside the gene matches. Germline-derived CDR1 and CDR2 are MNHEY and SMNVEV (reference sequence). The CDR3 is 16 amino acids.

The J gene is TRBJ1-2, the V gene TRBV5-6; a weak D match, TRBD1 (5 bases). CDR1 SGHDT and CDR2 YYEEEE come from the germline V gene. CDR3 size: 11 residues. V dropped 4 bases and J dropped 10 bases, with 11 bases sitting between them. CDR3 loop: CASSMRQSYTF. In DNA form, the CDR3 reads TGTGCCAGCAGCATGAGACAGTCCTACACCTTC.

The chain employs TRBV19 and TRBJ1-6, with 7 bases lining up with TRBD1. V gave up 6 bases and J gave up 6 bases; unmatched junction bases: 8. The CDR3 is 15 residues long. The germline gives CDR1 LNHDA, CDR2 SQIVND (reference sequence). The CDR3: CASRVQGRLNSPLHF. CDR3 bases: TGTGCCAGTAGGGTACAGGGGCGCCTTAATTCACCCCTCCACTTT.

The chain combines TRBV19 with TRBJ1-2; no clear D. Germline values: CDR1 LNHDA, CDR2 SQIVND (reference sequence). The CDR3 has 14 amino acids. Deletions cut 4 bases from V and 5 bases from J, with 14 bases between. The CDR3 sequence: CASSTGRPEYGYTF. CDR3 DNA sequence: TGTGCCAGTAGTACCGGGAGACCGGAATATGGCTACACCTTC.

This sequence joins TRBV19 and TRBJ1-2; D is unclear. Trimming removed 9 bases at V and 7 bases at J, with 15 bases between. The CDR3 runs 12 residues. Germline CDR1 reads LNHDA; CDR2 reads SQIVND (reference sequence). The CDR3 nucleotides are TGTGCCAGCCGAGAGGATTTCGGTGGCTACACCTTC. Residues: CASREDFGGYTF.